These T cell receptor beta chains were read from a single sample in a study of cytomegalovirus exposure and HLA in healthy donors. The data were produced by immunoSEQ multiplex PCR, yet TCRdb's version contains in-frame clones alone and is incomplete. The repertoire holds fewer than 200,000 clones, with over 80% as singletons. The sequencing input was PBMCs. These receptors originate from a woman aged 45 to 65 in good health and CMV-seropositive. Each CDR3 is given with its conserved first and last residue. The D gene is left open where the match is weak. Rows may omit the clone size; those that give it use once, few, many or a size class.

abundance | j_gene | d_gene | v_gene | CDR3aa | CDR3nt
- | TRBJ1-2 | - | TRBV7-9 | CASSLSLPTRGGNNYGYTF | TGTGCCAGCAGCTTATCCCTACCCACTCGGGGGGGCAATAACTATGGCTACACCTTC
- | TRBJ2-5 | TRBD1 | TRBV6-5 | CASSRNRGETQYF | TGTGCCAGCAGCCGAAACAGGGGAGAGACCCAGTACTTC
once | TRBJ1-5 | - | TRBV19 | CAGGQTGNQPQHF | TGTGCCGGTGGACAAACTGGCAATCAGCCCCAGCATTTT
- | TRBJ1-2 | TRBD1 | TRBV9 | CASSVKQGESGYTF | TGTGCCAGCAGCGTCAAACAGGGGGAAAGTGGCTACACCTTC
few | TRBJ2-1 | TRBD2 | TRBV6-5 | CASSRTSGGVDEQFF | TGTGCCAGCAGCCGGACTAGCGGGGGAGTCGATGAGCAGTTCTTC
- | TRBJ1-1 | - | TRBV19 | CASSISAGTAFF | TGTGCCAGTAGTATCTCGGCGGGCACAGCTTTCTTT
- | TRBJ2-3 | TRBD2 | TRBV30 | CAWSRGGAADTQYF | TGTGCCTGGAGTCGCGGGGGGGCCGCTGATACGCAGTATTTT
- | TRBJ1-1 | - | TRBV6-5 | CASITVGARTEAFF | TGTGCCAGCATTACGGTGGGCGCTCGCACTGAAGCTTTCTTT
- | TRBJ2-3 | TRBD2 | TRBV10-3 | CAISERSGGGTDTQYF | TGTGCCATCAGTGAGCGGAGCGGGGGGGGCACAGATACGCAGTATTTT
- | TRBJ1-4 | TRBD1 | TRBV5-1 | CASSQGQANEKLFF | TGCGCCAGCAGCCAGGGACAGGCTAATGAAAAACTGTTTTTT
few | TRBJ2-5 | TRBD1 | TRBV15 | CATSRDRGRGRETQYF | TGTGCCACCAGCAGAGATCGGGGCAGGGGGCGTGAGACCCAGTACTTC
- | TRBJ2-5 | TRBD2 | TRBV6-1 | CASSEVASGGVQETQYF | TGTGCCAGCAGTGAAGTGGCTAGCGGGGGGGTGCAAGAGACCCAGTACTTC
- | TRBJ1-2 | - | TRBV5-1 | CASSPTRGIHGYTF | TGCGCCAGCAGCCCCACGAGGGGGATCCATGGCTACACCTTC
- | TRBJ2-7 | - | TRBV5-1 | CASSDPQDYEQYF | TGCGCCAGCAGCGACCCTCAGGACTACGAGCAGTACTTC
- | TRBJ1-2 | TRBD1 | TRBV4-2 | CASSQDDRGGGYTF | TGTGCCAGCAGCCAAGATGACAGGGGAGGAGGCTACACCTTC
few | TRBJ1-1 | - | TRBV5-1 | CASSWESRRAEAFF | TGCGCCAGCAGCTGGGAAAGTAGGAGGGCTGAAGCTTTCTTT
- | TRBJ2-7 | TRBD2 | TRBV6-7 | CASSSSRTSSGYEQYF | TGTGCCAGCAGTTCGTCGAGGACTAGCTCCGGCTACGAGCAGTACTTC
once | TRBJ2-5 | - | TRBV4-1 | CASSQGAPEETQYF | TGCGCCAGCAGCCAAGGCGCACCCGAGGAGACCCAGTACTTC
- | TRBJ1-2 | - | TRBV2 | CASEGAGNYGYTF | TGTGCCAGCGAGGGTGCAGGCAACTATGGCTACACCTTC
- | TRBJ2-1 | TRBD2 | TRBV2 | CASSGRSGGDNEQFF | TGTGCCAGCAGTGGCCGGAGCGGGGGGGACAATGAGCAGTTCTTC
- | TRBJ2-5 | TRBD2 | TRBV5-1 | CASSRVGTSGKETQYF | TGCGCCAGCAGCCGCGTGGGTACTAGCGGGAAAGAGACCCAGTACTTC
- | TRBJ2-5 | TRBD1 | TRBV10-3 | CAISHTTGKETQYF | TGTGCCATCAGTCACACGACAGGGAAAGAGACCCAGTACTTC
once | TRBJ2-2 | - | TRBV4-2 | CASSLRSGADTGELFF | TGTGCCAGCAGCCTAAGGTCTGGGGCGGACACCGGGGAGCTGTTTTTT
- | TRBJ2-3 | TRBD2 | TRBV5-1 | CASSLVPSGSSNTQYF | TGCGCCAGCAGCTTGGTTCCTAGCGGGAGCAGCAATACGCAGTATTTT
- | TRBJ1-1 | - | TRBV4-1 | CASSQDSLLVFGAFF | TGCGCCAGCAGCCAAGATAGTCTCTTGGTATTTGGAGCTTTCTTT
- | TRBJ2-1 | TRBD2 | TRBV4-1 | CASSQEVSGLAGGRNEQFF | TGCGCCAGCAGCCAAGAAGTCTCGGGACTAGCGGGAGGGAGAAATGAGCAGTTCTTC
- | TRBJ2-5 | - | TRBV14 | CASSRRRGARETQYF | TGTGCCAGCAGCCGCAGACGGGGGGCCCGGGAGACCCAGTACTTC
- | TRBJ1-5 | - | TRBV2 | CASRDGGGLYSNQPQHF | TGTGCCAGCCGCGATGGGGGAGGGTTATATAGCAATCAGCCCCAGCATTTT
- | TRBJ2-7 | TRBD1 | TRBV27 | CASSLWGQGGYEQYF | TGTGCCAGCAGTTTATGGGGACAGGGGGGGTACGAGCAGTACTTC
- | TRBJ2-1 | TRBD2 | TRBV10-3 | CAISEGLAPYNEQFF | TGTGCCATCAGTGAGGGACTAGCTCCTTACAATGAGCAGTTCTTC
- | TRBJ2-7 | TRBD2 | TRBV7-9 | CASSFAGGTYEQYF | TGTGCCAGCAGCTTTGCGGGGGGGACCTACGAGCAGTACTTC
- | TRBJ1-1 | TRBD1 | TRBV14 | CASSHTGGMNTEAFF | TGTGCCAGCAGCCATACAGGGGGTATGAACACTGAAGCTTTCTTT
few | TRBJ2-1 | - | TRBV29-1 | CSATGEGYNEQFF | TGCAGCGCAACGGGTGAAGGATACAATGAGCAGTTCTTC
- | TRBJ2-2 | TRBD1 | TRBV30 | CAWRTGVNTGELFF | TGTGCCTGGAGGACAGGGGTGAACACCGGGGAGCTGTTTTTT
- | TRBJ1-5 | TRBD1 | TRBV30 | CAWSRGQSNQPQHF | TGTGCCTGGAGTAGGGGGCAGAGCAATCAGCCCCAGCATTTT
- | TRBJ2-5 | - | TRBV7-9 | CSSSILALRETQYF | TGTTCCAGCAGCATACTAGCTCTCCGAGAGACCCAGTACTTC
- | TRBJ1-4 | TRBD1 | TRBV4-2 | CASSQMGQNNEKLFF | TGTGCCAGCAGCCAAATGGGACAGAACAATGAAAAACTGTTTTTT
- | TRBJ2-3 | TRBD1 | TRBV10-3 | CAIRDRGSTDTQYF | TGTGCCATCAGGGACAGGGGGAGCACAGATACGCAGTATTTT
- | TRBJ1-2 | - | TRBV7-9 | CASSYTGSGYGYTF | TGTGCCAGCAGCTACACAGGGAGTGGCTATGGCTACACCTTC
once | TRBJ1-1 | TRBD1 | TRBV9 | CASSASLTGGPSTEAFF | TGTGCCAGCAGCGCCTCCTTAACAGGGGGCCCCAGCACTGAAGCTTTCTTT
- | TRBJ2-7 | - | TRBV10-2 | CASSGGPVVYEQYF | TGCGCCAGCTCCGGGGGGCCGGTAGTTTACGAGCAGTACTTC
- | TRBJ1-2 | TRBD1 | TRBV10-3 | CAISGDRAYGYTF | TGTGCCATCAGTGGGGACAGGGCCTATGGCTACACCTTC
- | TRBJ1-4 | - | TRBV6-5 | CASSPGGHRNEKLFF | TGTGCCAGCAGCCCCGGTGGGCACCGTAATGAAAAACTGTTTTTT
- | TRBJ1-1 | - | TRBV5-1 | CASSWFRDRDTEAFF | TGCGCCAGCAGCTGGTTCAGGGATCGGGACACTGAAGCTTTCTTT